The source of this TCR beta chain is a study of OX40 agonist ivuxolimab in advanced cancers. Study outcomes and limitations: Expanded clones were, on average, more numerous in CD8+ T cells than in CD4+.

Turning to this clone: Antigen unknown.

Clones were read by immunoSEQ multiplex PCR, and TCRdb kept only the in-frame ones, dropping some. The sample holds approximately 80,000 clones; approximately 94% are singletons and the top ten take roughly 9.8%. The CDR3 totals 16 residues. V was clipped by 3 bases and J by 0 bases, with 15 bases between them. The germline gives CDR1 LGHNA, CDR2 YSLEER. This TCR derives from an adult with an advanced solid tumor such as melanoma, head and neck, liver or kidney cancer. V is TRBV4-3 and J is TRBJ2-7; possible D gene TRBD1, 6 bases. This sample comprised CD4+ or CD8+ T cells sorted from blood, obtained in a trial of the OX40 agonist ivuxolimab. The CDR3 bases are TGCGCCAGCAGCCATGGAACTGGGGACACCTCCTACGAGCAGTACTTC. It codes for CASSHGTGDTSYEQYF.